This T cell receptor (beta chain) was identified in a study of cytomegalovirus exposure and HLA in healthy donors. The study, taken as a whole, reports: Most TCR sequences were uncommon, yet certain public TCRs appeared in many donors.

About this clone itself: Its matching antigen is unknown.

Germline V lookup: CDR1 SEHNR, CDR2 FQNEAQ (reference sequence). Trimming removed 1 base from V and 4 bases from J; junction bases left unmatched: 17. The CDR3 sequence is 19 residues long. Primers included in the PCR were 60 Vbeta and 13 Jbeta primers. The assay was immunoSEQ multiplex PCR, and TCRdb's table has in-frame clones only and misses some. The data show 130,000 to 150,000 clones, approximately 79% seen once. Sequencing was performed on PBMCs. This TCR derives from a woman in her fifties or sixties in good health and CMV-seropositive. The V and J genes are TRBV7-9 and TRBJ1-2; 8 bases line up with TRBD1. The CDR3 spells CASSLDNIRRTGRTYGYTF. The CDR3 coding sequence is TGTGCCAGCAGCTTAGATAATATCCGGAGGACAGGGAGGACCTATGGCTACACCTTC.